The 27 T cell receptor beta chains reported below all come from one sample, sequenced in a study of blood T cell repertoires in COVID-19. The repertoire was sequenced with immunoSEQ multiplex PCR; TCRdb's copy has only in-frame clones and lacks some. This sample yields about 97,000 clones, of which about 91% are seen a single time; about 1.9% belongs to the top ten. Sequencing input: peripheral blood. The receptors here all came from a man aged 50-59 years with COVID-19, enrolled during active disease.

The V gene is TRBV2, the J gene TRBJ2-5, with D possibly being TRBD2 (6 bases). The germline CDR1 and CDR2 sequences are SNHLY and FYNNEI. The CDR3 totals 15 residues. V lost 5 bases to trimming and J lost 5 bases, with 18 bases between them. The CDR3 DNA sequence: TGTGCCAGCAGTCAAATGCGGGGCGAAGGGGAGACCCAGTACTTC. This codes for CASSQMRGEGETQYF.

The gene calls are TRBV18 and TRBJ1-1, with D maybe TRBD1 (5 bases). CDR3 length: 14 amino acids. CDR1 and CDR2 from the germline V gene are KGHSH and LQKENI. Trimming took off 1 base at V and 5 bases at J, with 11 bases between the two ends. CDR3 loop: CASSPQGSGTEAFF. The CDR3 nucleotides are TGTGCCAGCTCACCACAGGGGTCCGGGACTGAAGCTTTCTTT.

This chain connects TRBV20-1 to TRBJ1-6, with 8 bases matching TRBD1. Unmatched junction bases numbered 7, after V lost 3 bases and J lost 9 bases. Germline V gene lookup returns CDR1 DFQATT and CDR2 SNEGSKA (reference sequence). The CDR3 contains 14 residues. CDR3 sequence: CSASSQGAGSPLHF. DNA for the CDR3: TGCAGTGCTAGTTCGCAGGGGGCGGGTTCACCCCTCCACTTT.

The chain couples TRBV6-5 to TRBJ2-7, with a possible D match to TRBD1 (5 bases). Germline CDR1 MNHEY, CDR2 SVGAGI. V shed 5 bases and J shed 2 bases, with 7 bases lying between them. The CDR3 sequence is 12 residues long. The CDR3 is CASSPRAYEQYF. In DNA, the CDR3 is TGTGCCAGCAGTCCCAGGGCCTACGAGCAGTACTTC.

V and J are TRBV12-5 and TRBJ1-1; D unclear. Germline CDR1 LGHNT, CDR2 FRNRAP. CDR3 length: 18 amino acids. Trimming took off 4 bases at V and 0 bases at J, with 21 bases between the two ends. The CDR3 bases are TGTGCTAGTGGTTGGGCCCCCCGAGACACCCCGCTGAACACTGAAGCTTTCTTT. Its protein is CASGWAPRDTPLNTEAFF.

The rearrangement joins TRBV5-1 to TRBJ2-3; 11 nucleotides line up with TRBD1. Trimming took 3 bases from V and 6 from J; bases not matched to a gene: 6. Looked up from germline, CDR1 is SGHRS and CDR2 is YFSETQ. The CDR3 covers 15 residues. DNA of the CDR3: TGCGCCAGCAGCTGGACAGGGGGCATATGGGATACGCAGTATTTT. Protein: CASSWTGGIWDTQYF.

The chain uses TRBV6-5 and TRBJ1-1; D ambiguous. Per germline, CDR1 MNHEY and CDR2 SVGAGI. The CDR3 runs to 14 residues. V was trimmed by 0 bases and J by 6 bases, leaving 11 bases between them. This chain's CDR3 is CASSYSRGQAEAFF. CDR3 DNA sequence: TGTGCCAGCAGTTACTCTCGGGGTCAGGCTGAAGCTTTCTTT.

This chain links TRBV19 with TRBJ2-7, with D possibly being TRBD1 (5 bases). Germline CDR1 LNHDA, CDR2 SQIVND (reference sequence). Trimming took off 2 bases at V and 1 base at J, with 6 bases between the two ends. This CDR3 contains 13 residues. CDR3 in amino acids: CASSISGSYEQYF. The CDR3 nucleotides read TGTGCCAGTAGTATATCAGGGTCCTACGAGCAGTACTTC. The entire variable domain, with the rest obtained from reference TRBV19 and TRBJ2-7, is as follows: DGGITQSPKYLFRKEGQNVTLSCEQNLNHDAMYWYRQDPGQGLRLIYYSQIVNDFQKGDIAEGYSVSREKKESFPLTVTSAQKNPTAFYLCASSISGSYEQYFGPGTRLTVT.

The V gene is TRBV7-9, the J gene TRBJ1-5, with 11 bases identical to TRBD1. Germline CDR1 SEHNR, CDR2 FQNEAQ (reference sequence). The ends lost 7 bases at V and 1 base at J; junction bases unmatched: 9. The CDR3 has 17 residues. This CDR3 reads CASTSWGQGVSNQPQHF. CDR3 in DNA: TGTGCCAGCACCTCCTGGGGACAGGGGGTAAGCAATCAGCCCCAGCATTTT.

V is TRBV19 and J is TRBJ2-4; D is perhaps TRBD2 (5 bases). There are 12 residues in the CDR3. V was pared by 6 bases and J by 8 bases, with 11 bases between. Germline assignment: CDR1 LNHDA and CDR2 SQIVND (reference sequence). As DNA, the CDR3 is TGTGCCAGTAGGTTGGCCGGGGACATTCAGTACTTC. This codes for CASRLAGDIQYF.

This clone was recorded a few times. The genes are TRBV12-2 and TRBJ1-5; TRBD1, as called in the table, went unchecked against the DNA. TRBV12-2 is annotated as a pseudogene. The CDR3 is 13 residues long. The DNA of the CDR3 is TGTGCAAGTCGCCCAGTCGGCAATCAGCCCCAGCATTTT. Its translation: CASRPVGNQPQHF.

The chain has TRBV7-2 and TRBJ2-5, with no clear D. V shed 4 bases and J shed 5 bases, with 14 bases lying between them. The germline V gene encodes CDR1 SGHTA and CDR2 FQGNSA. The CDR3 is 14 amino acids. CDR3 loop: CASSSALPGETQYF. In DNA, the CDR3 is TGTGCCAGCAGCTCGGCCCTCCCCGGGGAGACCCAGTACTTC.

This chain links TRBV5-1 with TRBJ1-2; TRBD1 agrees at 12 bases. The length of the CDR3 is 15 residues. V gave up 4 bases and J gave up 2 bases; unmatched junction bases: 3. From germline, CDR1 is SGHRS and CDR2 YFSETQ. CDR3 bases: TGCGCCAGCAGCAAGGGACAGGGGGCGAACTATGGCTACACCTTC. It encodes CASSKGQGANYGYTF. The complete variable domain, with remaining parts taken from reference TRBV5-1 and TRBJ1-2, reads KAGVTQTPRYLIKTRGQQVTLSCSPISGHRSVSWYQQTPGQGLQFLFEYFSETQRNKGNFPGRFSGRQFSNSRSEMNVSTLELGDSALYLCASSKGQGANYGYTFGSGTRLTVV.

This chain links TRBV6-1 with TRBJ1-5, with 7 bases identical to TRBD1. Losses at the gene ends were 6 bases for V and 7 bases for J; bases not matched to a gene: 6. Germline assignment: CDR1 MNHNS and CDR2 SASEGT. The CDR3 runs to 13 residues. This CDR3 is CASRRQGDQPQHF. The CDR3 DNA is TGTGCCAGCAGACGACAGGGCGACCAGCCCCAGCATTTT.

This clone was seen only once. V usage is TRBV7-2 and J usage is TRBJ2-5; TRBD2 aligns across 15 bases. CDR3 length: 18 residues. From germline, CDR1 is SGHTA and CDR2 FQGNSA. Trimming took 5 bases from V and 1 from J; bases not matched to a gene: 8. The CDR3 reads CASSTQGGLAGGQETQYF. In nucleotides, the CDR3 is TGTGCCAGCAGCACGCAAGGGGGACTAGCGGGGGGCCAAGAGACCCAGTACTTC.

V is TRBV11-2 and J is TRBJ1-1; TRBD1 matches at 12 bases. CDR1 is SGHAT, CDR2 FQNNGV, per germline. The J segment lost 2 bases and the V segment lost 3 bases, leaving 7 bases of the junction unmatched. This CDR3 is 17 amino acids long. As DNA, the CDR3 is TGTGCCAGCAGCTTGACCCCCGGGACAGGGGGCAACACTGAAGCTTTCTTT. It specifies CASSLTPGTGGNTEAFF.

The chain carries TRBV3-1 (or the pseudogene TRBV3-2) and TRBJ2-7, with a weak D call TRBD1 (5 bases). This CDR3 has 12 amino acids. V gave up 5 bases and J gave up 5 bases, with 10 bases separating them. Looked up from germline, CDR1 is LGHDT and CDR2 is YNNKEL (reference sequence). CDR3: CASSSVGDEQYF. The CDR3, as DNA: TGTGCCAGCAGCTCGGTAGGGGACGAGCAGTACTTC.

The chain employs TRBV5-4 and TRBJ1-1; a weak D match, TRBD1 (6 bases). Germline V gene sequence: CDR1 SGHNT, CDR2 YYREEE (reference sequence). The CDR3 extends over 14 amino acids. Between the trimmed V and J ends, which lost 5 bases and 4 bases, there was a span of 15 bases. The CDR3 bases are TGTGCCAGCAGGTTAGGGGGTTCGGGCACTGAAGCTTTCTTT. It encodes CASRLGGSGTEAFF.

V usage is TRBV7-9 and J usage is TRBJ1-2; 10 positions agree with TRBD1. This CDR3 has 15 amino acids. CDR1 and CDR2 (germline): SEHNR, FQNEAQ (reference sequence). Trimming removed 5 bases from V and 5 bases from J; junction bases left unmatched: 8. The DNA of the CDR3 is TGTGCCAGCAGCACAGGGGACAGGGGAATTTATGGCTACACCTTC. Protein: CASSTGDRGIYGYTF.

The chain recombines TRBV11-2 with TRBJ1-2, with 11 bases that match TRBD1. CDR3 length: 14 residues. Germline CDR1 and CDR2: SGHAT and FQNNGV. V gave up 5 bases and J gave up 4 bases; unmatched junction bases: 3. For the CDR3, the DNA is TGTGCCAGCAGCGGACAGGGGGCAAGCTATGGCTACACCTTC. Translated: CASSGQGASYGYTF.

This clone was counted once. CDR3 DNA: TGTGCCAGCTCACCAGTGCAGGGCGGGGATGGCTACACCTTC. Translated, it gives CASSPVQGGDGYTF. The rearrangement joins TRBV18 to TRBJ1-2; D possibly corresponds to TRBD1 (5 bases). The V end was cut by 2 bases, the J end by 6 bases, with 13 bases between. There are 14 residues in the CDR3. The V gene's germline CDR1 is KGHSH and CDR2 LQKENI. Complete variable domain (other parts from reference TRBV18 and TRBJ1-2): NAGVMQNPRHLVRRRGQEARLRCSPMKGHSHVYWYRQLPEEGLKFMVYLQKENIIDESGMPKERFSAEFPKEGPSILRIQQVVRGDSAAYFCASSPVQGGDGYTFGSGTRLTVV.

This clone was detected once. The rearrangement links TRBV7-9 to TRBJ2-2, with 9 positions matching TRBD1. J lost 5 bases, V lost 4 bases, and 8 bases had no gene match. The germline V gene encodes CDR1 SEHNR and CDR2 FQNEAQ (reference sequence). CDR3 length: 16 amino acids. The CDR3 DNA reads TGTGCCAGCAGCTCAGCCGGGACAGGGTTTACCGGGGAGCTGTTTTTT. Translating it yields CASSSAGTGFTGELFF. Full variable domain (rest looked up from reference TRBV7-9 and TRBJ2-2): DTGVSQNPRHKITKRGQNVTFRCDPISEHNRLYWYRQTLGQGPEFLTYFQNEAQLEKSRLLSDRFSAERPKGSFSTLEIQRTEQGDSAMYLCASSSAGTGFTGELFFGEGSRLTVL.

J is TRBJ2-3 and V is TRBV12-5, with TRBD1 as a possible D gene (6 bases). This CDR3 has 14 amino acids. Between the trimmed V and J ends, which lost 6 bases and 5 bases, there was a span of 15 bases. Germline CDR1 LGHNT, CDR2 FRNRAP. The CDR3 DNA follows: TGTGCTAGTGGATCCGGGACATTGGAAGATACGCAGTATTTT. It translates to CASGSGTLEDTQYF.

The rearrangement links TRBV19 to TRBJ1-5; 9 nucleotides align to TRBD1. The germline gives CDR1 LNHDA, CDR2 SQIVND (reference sequence). The CDR3 runs 14 residues. V was clipped by 5 bases and J by 3 bases; unmatched bases: 2. CDR3 sequence: CASSRDRDNQPQHF. The DNA of the CDR3 is TGTGCCAGTAGTCGGGACAGGGACAATCAGCCCCAGCATTTT.

The rearrangement links TRBV5-1 to TRBJ1-6, with TRBD1 matching over 7 bases. The germline V gene has CDR1 SGHRS and CDR2 YFSETQ. This CDR3 is built from 14 residues. Trimming cost V 0 bases and J 11 bases; bases outside gene matches: 5. This CDR3 is CASSLEGQEAPLHF. Written as DNA, the CDR3 is TGCGCCAGCAGCTTGGAAGGACAGGAGGCACCCCTCCACTTT. Looking up the rest from reference TRBV5-1 and TRBJ1-6 gives the full variable domain: KAGVTQTPRYLIKTRGQQVTLSCSPISGHRSVSWYQQTPGQGLQFLFEYFSETQRNKGNFPGRFSGRQFSNSRSEMNVSTLELGDSALYLCASSLEGQEAPLHFGNGTRLTVT.

V and J are TRBV5-1 and TRBJ2-2; D possibly corresponds to TRBD2 (6 bases). This CDR3 spans 15 amino acids. V was trimmed by 5 bases and J by 0 bases, leaving 11 bases between them. From germline, CDR1 is SGHRS and CDR2 YFSETQ. The chain's CDR3 is CASRPAGANTGELFF. In DNA form, the CDR3 reads TGCGCCAGCAGACCAGCGGGTGCGAACACCGGGGAGCTGTTTTTT.

The V gene is TRBV7-2, the J gene TRBJ1-1; D remains unclear. CDR1 and CDR2 from the germline V gene are SGHTA and FQGNSA. V lost 3 bases and J lost 1, with 6 bases in between. The CDR3 consists of 13 residues. For the CDR3, the DNA is TGTGCCAGCAGCTTCCGGGAGAACACTGAAGCTTTCTTT. Translating gives CASSFRENTEAFF.